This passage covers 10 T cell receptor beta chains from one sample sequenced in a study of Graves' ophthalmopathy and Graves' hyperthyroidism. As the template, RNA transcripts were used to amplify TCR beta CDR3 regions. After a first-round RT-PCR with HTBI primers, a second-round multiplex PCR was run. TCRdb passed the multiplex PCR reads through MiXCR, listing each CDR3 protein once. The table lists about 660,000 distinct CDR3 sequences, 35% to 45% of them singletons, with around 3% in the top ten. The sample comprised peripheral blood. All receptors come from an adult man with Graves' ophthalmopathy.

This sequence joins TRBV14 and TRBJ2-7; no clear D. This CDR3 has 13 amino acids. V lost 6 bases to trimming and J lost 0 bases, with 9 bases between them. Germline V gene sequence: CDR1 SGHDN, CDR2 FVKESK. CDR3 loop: CASSPDVSYEQYF. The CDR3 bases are TGTGCCAGCAGTCCGGACGTCTCCTACGAGCAGTACTTC. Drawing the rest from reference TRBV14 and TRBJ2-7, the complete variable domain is EAGVTQFPSHSVIEKGQTVTLRCDPISGHDNLYWYRRVMGKEIKFLLHFVKESKQDESGMPNNRFLAERTGGTYSTLKVQPAELEDSGVYFCASSPDVSYEQYFGPGTRLTVT.

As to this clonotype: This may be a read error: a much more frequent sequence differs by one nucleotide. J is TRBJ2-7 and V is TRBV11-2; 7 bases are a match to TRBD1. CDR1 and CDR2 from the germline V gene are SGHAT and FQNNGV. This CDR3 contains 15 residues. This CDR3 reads CARSFAVGQGDEQYF. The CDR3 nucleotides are TGTGCCAGGAGCTTTGCTGTGGGGCAGGGGGACGAGCAGTACTTC.

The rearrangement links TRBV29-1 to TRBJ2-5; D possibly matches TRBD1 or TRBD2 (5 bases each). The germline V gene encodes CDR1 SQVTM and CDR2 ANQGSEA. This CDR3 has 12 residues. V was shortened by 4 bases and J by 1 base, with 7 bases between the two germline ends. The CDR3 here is CSVGDLQETQYF. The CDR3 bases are TGCAGCGTTGGGGACCTCCAAGAGACCCAGTACTTC.

CDR3 region: CASGLSARLRNTEAFF. The CDR3 nucleotides are TGTGCTAGTGGTTTATCCGCTCGGCTGAGGAACACTGAAGCTTTCTTT. The chain is built from TRBV12-5 and TRBJ1-1, with D unclear. Germline V CDR1 and CDR2: LGHNT, FRNRAP. V was pared by 3 bases and J by 1 base, with 15 bases between. This CDR3 comprises 16 residues.

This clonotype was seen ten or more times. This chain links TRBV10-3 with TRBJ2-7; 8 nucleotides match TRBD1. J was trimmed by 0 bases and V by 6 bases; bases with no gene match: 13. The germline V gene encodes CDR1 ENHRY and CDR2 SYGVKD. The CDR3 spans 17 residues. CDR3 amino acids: CAISDRDRSYFSYEQYF. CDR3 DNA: TGTGCCATCAGCGACCGGGACAGGAGCTATTTCTCCTACGAGCAGTACTTC.

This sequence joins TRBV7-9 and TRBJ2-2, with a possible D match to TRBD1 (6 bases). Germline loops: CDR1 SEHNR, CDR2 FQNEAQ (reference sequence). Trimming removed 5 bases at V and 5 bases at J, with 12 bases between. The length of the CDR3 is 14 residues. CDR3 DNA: TGTGCCAGCAGCCAGGGACACGAAACCGGGGAGCTGTTTTTT. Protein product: CASSQGHETGELFF.

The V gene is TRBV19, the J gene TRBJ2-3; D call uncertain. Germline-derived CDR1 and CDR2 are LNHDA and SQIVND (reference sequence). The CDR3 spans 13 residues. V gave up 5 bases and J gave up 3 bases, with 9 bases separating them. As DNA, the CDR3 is TGTGCCAGTAGTGACCAGGCAACAGATACGCAGTATTTT. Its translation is CASSDQATDTQYF. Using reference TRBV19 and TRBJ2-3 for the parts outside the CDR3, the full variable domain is DGGITQSPKYLFRKEGQNVTLSCEQNLNHDAMYWYRQDPGQGLRLIYYSQIVNDFQKGDIAEGYSVSREKKESFPLTVTSAQKNPTAFYLCASSDQATDTQYFGPGTRLTVL.

The CDR3 spells CASTRTGGSNEKLFF. The CDR3 nucleotides read TGTGCCAGCACTCGGACAGGGGGCAGTAATGAAAAACTGTTTTTT. V is TRBV6-6 and J is TRBJ1-4; 11 bases fit TRBD1. CDR1 is MNHNY, CDR2 SVGAGI, per germline (reference sequence). V gave up 7 bases and J gave up 4 bases; unmatched junction bases: 5. The CDR3 is 15 amino acids.

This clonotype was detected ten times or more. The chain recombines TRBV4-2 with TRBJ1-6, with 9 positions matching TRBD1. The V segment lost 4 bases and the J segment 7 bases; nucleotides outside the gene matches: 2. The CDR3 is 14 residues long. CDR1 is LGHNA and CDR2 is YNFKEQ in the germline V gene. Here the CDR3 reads CASSRDRENSPLHF. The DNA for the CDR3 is TGTGCCAGCAGCCGGGACAGGGAAAATTCACCCCTCCACTTT.

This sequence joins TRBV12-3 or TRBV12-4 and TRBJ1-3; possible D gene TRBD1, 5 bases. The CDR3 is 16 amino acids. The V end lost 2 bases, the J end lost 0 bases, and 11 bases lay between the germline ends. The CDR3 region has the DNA TGTGCCAGCAGTTTAAGGGGAACAGGCTCTGGAAACACCATATATTTT. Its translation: CASSLRGTGSGNTIYF.